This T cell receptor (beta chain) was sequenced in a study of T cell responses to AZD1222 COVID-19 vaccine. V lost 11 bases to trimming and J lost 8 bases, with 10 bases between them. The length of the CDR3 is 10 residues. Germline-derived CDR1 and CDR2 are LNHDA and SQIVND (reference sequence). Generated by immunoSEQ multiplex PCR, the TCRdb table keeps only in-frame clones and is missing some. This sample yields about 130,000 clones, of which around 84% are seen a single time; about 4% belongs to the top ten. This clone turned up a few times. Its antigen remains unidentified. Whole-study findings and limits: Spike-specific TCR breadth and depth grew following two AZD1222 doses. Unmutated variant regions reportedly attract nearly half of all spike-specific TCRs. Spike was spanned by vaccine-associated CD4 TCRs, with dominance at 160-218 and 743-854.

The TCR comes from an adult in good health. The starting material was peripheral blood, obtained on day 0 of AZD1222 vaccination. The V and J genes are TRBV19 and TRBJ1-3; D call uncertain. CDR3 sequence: CASGLYTIYF. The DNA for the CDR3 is TGTGCCTCAGGACTATACACCATATATTTT.